This T cell receptor (beta chain) was captured by sequencing in a study of cytomegalovirus exposure and HLA in healthy donors. Both 60 Vbeta primers and 13 Jbeta primers went into the PCR. Using immunoSEQ multiplex PCR, the repertoire was profiled, and TCRdb retains in-frame clones only, with some absent. The sample has about 170,000 clones, over 60% seen once. The CDR3 sequence is 16 residues long. V was pared by 4 bases and J by 0 bases, with 12 bases between. The germline gives CDR1 MNHEY, CDR2 SMNVEV (reference sequence). The gene calls are TRBV27 and TRBJ1-4; D gene ambiguous. The sample consisted of PBMCs. The clonotype originates from a girl aged 5 to 17 in good health and CMV-seronegative. This CDR3 reads CASSYGNSATNEKLFF. CDR3 DNA sequence: TGTGCCAGCAGTTATGGCAACAGTGCAACTAATGAAAAACTGTTTTTT.